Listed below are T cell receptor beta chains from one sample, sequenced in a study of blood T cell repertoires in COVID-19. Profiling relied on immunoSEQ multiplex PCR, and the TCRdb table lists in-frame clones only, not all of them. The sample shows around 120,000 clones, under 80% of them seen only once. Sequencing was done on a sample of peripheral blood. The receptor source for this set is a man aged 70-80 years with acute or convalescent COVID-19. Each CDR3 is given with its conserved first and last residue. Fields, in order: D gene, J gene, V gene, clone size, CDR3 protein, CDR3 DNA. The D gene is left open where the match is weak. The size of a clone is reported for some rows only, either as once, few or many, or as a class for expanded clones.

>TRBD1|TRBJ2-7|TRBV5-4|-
CASSPLRTGPNEQYF
TGTGCCAGCAGCCCCCTTAGGACAGGGCCCAACGAGCAGTACTTC
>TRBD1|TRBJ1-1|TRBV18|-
CASSGTGSMNTEAFF
TGTGCCAGCTCAGGGACAGGGTCCATGAACACTGAAGCTTTCTTT
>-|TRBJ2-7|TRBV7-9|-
CASTSGAYEQYF
TGTGCCAGCACCTCAGGGGCCTACGAGCAGTACTTC
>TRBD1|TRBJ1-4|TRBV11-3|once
CASSPDRGGEKLFF
TGTGCCAGCAGCCCGGACAGGGGCGGTGAAAAACTGTTTTTT
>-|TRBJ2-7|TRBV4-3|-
CASSQDQWGQGEQYF
TGCGCCAGCAGCCAAGATCAGTGGGGGCAGGGTGAGCAGTACTTC
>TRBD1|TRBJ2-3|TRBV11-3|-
CASSLGQGIDTQYF
TGTGCCAGCAGCCTGGGACAGGGCATCGATACGCAGTATTTT
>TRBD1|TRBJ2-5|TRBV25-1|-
CASSDPSTGMETQYF
TGTGCCAGCAGTGACCCCTCGACAGGGATGGAGACCCAGTACTTC
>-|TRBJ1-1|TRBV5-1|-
CASRGNSNTEAFF
TGCGCCAGCAGGGGCAACTCGAACACTGAAGCTTTCTTT
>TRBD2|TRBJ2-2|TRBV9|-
CASSAGLAGGNTGELFF
TGTGCCAGCAGCGCGGGACTAGCGGGGGGGAACACCGGGGAGCTGTTTTTT
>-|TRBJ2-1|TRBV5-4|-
CASRTDTYNEQFF
TGTGCCAGCAGAACGGACACATACAATGAGCAGTTCTTC
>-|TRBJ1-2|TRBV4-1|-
CASSARGYGYTF
TGCGCCAGCAGCGCCCGGGGCTATGGCTACACCTTC
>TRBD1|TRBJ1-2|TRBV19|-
CASSIQGGGGYTF
TGTGCCAGTAGTATTCAAGGGGGCGGAGGCTACACCTTC
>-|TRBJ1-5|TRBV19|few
CASTWGPNQPQHF
TGTGCCAGTACCTGGGGGCCCAATCAGCCCCAGCATTTT
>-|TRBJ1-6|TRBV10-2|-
CASSPPYGNSPLHF
TGCGCCAGCAGTCCCCCCTACGGGAATTCACCCCTCCACTTT